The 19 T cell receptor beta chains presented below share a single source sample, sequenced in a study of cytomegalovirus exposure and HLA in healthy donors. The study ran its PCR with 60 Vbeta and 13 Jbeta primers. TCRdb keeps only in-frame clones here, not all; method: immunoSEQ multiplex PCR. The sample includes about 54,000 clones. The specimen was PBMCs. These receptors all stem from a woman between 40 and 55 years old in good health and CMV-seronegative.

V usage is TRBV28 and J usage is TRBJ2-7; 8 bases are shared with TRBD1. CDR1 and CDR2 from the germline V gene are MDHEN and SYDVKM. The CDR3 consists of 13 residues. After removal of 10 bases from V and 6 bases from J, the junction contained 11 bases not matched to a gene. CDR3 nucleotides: TGTGCCACCTCCGGGACAGGACACGCCGAGCAGTACTTC. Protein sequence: CATSGTGHAEQYF.

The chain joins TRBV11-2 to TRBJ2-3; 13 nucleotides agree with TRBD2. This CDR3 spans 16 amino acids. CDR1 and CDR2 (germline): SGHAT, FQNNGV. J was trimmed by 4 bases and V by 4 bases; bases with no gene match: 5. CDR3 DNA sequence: TGTGCCAGCAGCTCTGGACTAGCGGGAGCGGCAGATACGCAGTATTTT. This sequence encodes CASSSGLAGAADTQYF.

CDR3 nucleotide sequence: TGTGCCAGCAGCGCTTTTCCTAGCGGGGACAATGAGCAGTTCTTC. This codes for CASSAFPSGDNEQFF. The chain is built from TRBV6-5 and TRBJ2-1; TRBD2 aligns across 9 bases. This CDR3 is 15 amino acids long. The junction had 8 bases not matched to a gene; V was cut back by 6 bases and J by 5 bases. CDR1 and CDR2 from the germline V gene are MNHEY and SVGAGI.

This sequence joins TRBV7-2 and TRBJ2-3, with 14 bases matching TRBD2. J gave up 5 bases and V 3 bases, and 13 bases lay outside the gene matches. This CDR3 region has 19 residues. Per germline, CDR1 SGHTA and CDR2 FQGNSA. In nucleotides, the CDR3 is TGTGCCAGCAGCTTCACGGGACTAGCGGGAGAGAGGGTGCGAGATACGCAGTATTTT. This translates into CASSFTGLAGERVRDTQYF.

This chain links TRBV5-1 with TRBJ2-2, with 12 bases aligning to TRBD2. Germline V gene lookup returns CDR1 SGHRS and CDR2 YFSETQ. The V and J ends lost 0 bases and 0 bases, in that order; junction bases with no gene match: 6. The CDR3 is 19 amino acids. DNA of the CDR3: TGCGCCAGCAGCTTGGGACTAGCGGGGGACTTAGCGAACACCGGGGAGCTGTTTTTT. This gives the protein CASSLGLAGDLANTGELFF.

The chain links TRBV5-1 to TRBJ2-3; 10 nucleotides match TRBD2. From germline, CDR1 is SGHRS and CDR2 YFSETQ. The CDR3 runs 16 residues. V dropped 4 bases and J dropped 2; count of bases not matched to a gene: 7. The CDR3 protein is CASSHSSGGSTDTQYF. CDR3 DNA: TGCGCCAGCAGCCACTCTAGCGGGGGTTCCACAGATACGCAGTATTTT.

The CDR3 here is CSGSGLAGSNEQFF. As DNA, the CDR3 is TGCAGCGGATCGGGACTAGCGGGGTCCAATGAGCAGTTCTTC. The chain employs TRBV29-1 and TRBJ2-1; TRBD2 matches 13 bases. Germline CDR1 is SQVTM and CDR2 is ANQGSEA. J gave up 6 bases and V 7 bases, and 6 bases lay outside the gene matches. This CDR3 is built from 14 residues.

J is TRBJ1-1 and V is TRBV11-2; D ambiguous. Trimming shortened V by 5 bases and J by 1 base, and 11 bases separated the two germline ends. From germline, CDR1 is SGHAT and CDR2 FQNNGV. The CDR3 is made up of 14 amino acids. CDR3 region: CASSPSVGNTEAFF. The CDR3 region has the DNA TGTGCCAGCAGCCCAAGCGTGGGGAACACTGAAGCTTTCTTT.

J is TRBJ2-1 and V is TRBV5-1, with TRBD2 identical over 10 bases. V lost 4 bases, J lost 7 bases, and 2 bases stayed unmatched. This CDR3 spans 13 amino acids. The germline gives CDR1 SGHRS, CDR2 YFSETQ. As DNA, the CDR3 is TGCGCCAGCAGCGTTAGCGGGAGGAATGAGCAGTTCTTC. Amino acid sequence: CASSVSGRNEQFF.

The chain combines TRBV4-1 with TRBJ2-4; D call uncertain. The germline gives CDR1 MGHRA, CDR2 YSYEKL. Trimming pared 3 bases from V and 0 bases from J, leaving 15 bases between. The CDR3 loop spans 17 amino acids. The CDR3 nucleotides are TGCGCCAGCAGCCAGAGTGCGGCGGAGTTAGCCAAAAACATTCAGTACTTC. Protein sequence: CASSQSAAELAKNIQYF.

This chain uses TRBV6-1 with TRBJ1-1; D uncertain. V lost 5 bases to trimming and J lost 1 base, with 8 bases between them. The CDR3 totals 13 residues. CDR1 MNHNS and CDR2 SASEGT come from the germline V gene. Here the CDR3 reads CASSTQRNTEAFF. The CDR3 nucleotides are TGTGCCAGCAGTACACAGAGGAACACTGAAGCTTTCTTT.

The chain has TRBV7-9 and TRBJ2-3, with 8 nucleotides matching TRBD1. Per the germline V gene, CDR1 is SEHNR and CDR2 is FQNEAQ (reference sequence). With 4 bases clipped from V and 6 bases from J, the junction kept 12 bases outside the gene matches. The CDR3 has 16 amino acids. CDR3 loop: CASSWRQGPSSDTQYF. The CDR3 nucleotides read TGTGCCAGCAGCTGGAGACAGGGGCCTTCTTCGGATACGCAGTATTTT.

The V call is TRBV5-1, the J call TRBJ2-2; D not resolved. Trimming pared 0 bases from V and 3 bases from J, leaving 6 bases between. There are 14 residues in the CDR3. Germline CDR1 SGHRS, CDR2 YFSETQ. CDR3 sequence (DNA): TGCGCCAGCAGCTTGGGAGTAGACACCGGGGAGCTGTTTTTT. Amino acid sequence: CASSLGVDTGELFF.

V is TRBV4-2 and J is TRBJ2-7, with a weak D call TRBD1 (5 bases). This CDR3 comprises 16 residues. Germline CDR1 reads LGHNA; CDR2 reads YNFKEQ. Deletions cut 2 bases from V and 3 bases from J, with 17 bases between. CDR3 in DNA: TGTGCCAGCAGCCAAAATCAAAGTGGGGCCAACTACGAGCAGTACTTC. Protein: CASSQNQSGANYEQYF.

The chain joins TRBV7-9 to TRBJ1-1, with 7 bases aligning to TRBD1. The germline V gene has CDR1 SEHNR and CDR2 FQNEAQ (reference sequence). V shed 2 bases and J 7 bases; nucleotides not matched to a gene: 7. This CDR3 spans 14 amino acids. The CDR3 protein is CASSLTGADSEAFF. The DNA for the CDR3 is TGTGCCAGCAGCTTAACAGGGGCAGATAGTGAAGCTTTCTTT.

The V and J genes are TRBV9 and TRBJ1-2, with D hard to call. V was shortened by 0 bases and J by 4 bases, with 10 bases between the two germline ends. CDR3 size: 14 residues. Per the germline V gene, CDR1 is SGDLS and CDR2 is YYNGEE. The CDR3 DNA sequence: TGTGCCAGCAGCGTAGAAGAGGGCACCTATGGCTACACCTTC. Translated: CASSVEEGTYGYTF.

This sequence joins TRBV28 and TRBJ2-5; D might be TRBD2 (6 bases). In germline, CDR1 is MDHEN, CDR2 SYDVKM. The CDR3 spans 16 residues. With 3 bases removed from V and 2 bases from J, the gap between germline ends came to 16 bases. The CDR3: CASSFWGRLGQETQYF. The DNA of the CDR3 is TGTGCCAGCAGTTTCTGGGGCAGACTAGGACAAGAGACCCAGTACTTC.

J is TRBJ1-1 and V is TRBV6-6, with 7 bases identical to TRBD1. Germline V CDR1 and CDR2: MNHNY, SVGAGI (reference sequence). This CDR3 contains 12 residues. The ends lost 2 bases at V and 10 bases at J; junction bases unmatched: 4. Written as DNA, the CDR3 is TGTGCCAGCAGTTACCCCGCAGGGGGAGCTTTCTTT. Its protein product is CASSYPAGGAFF.

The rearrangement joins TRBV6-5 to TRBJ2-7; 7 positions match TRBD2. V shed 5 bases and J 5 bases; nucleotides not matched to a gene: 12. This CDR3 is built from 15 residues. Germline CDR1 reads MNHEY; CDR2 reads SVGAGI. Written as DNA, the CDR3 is TGTGCCAGCAGTCCACGCGGGGGAAAGGGGAACGAGCAGTACTTC. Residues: CASSPRGGKGNEQYF.